What follows is one T cell receptor (beta chain) and its context. The data were produced by immunoSEQ multiplex PCR, yet TCRdb's version contains in-frame clones alone and is incomplete. The data contain over a million clones, around 76% of them singletons. The germline gives CDR1 SGHDT, CDR2 YYEEEE. V was shortened by 4 bases and J by 6 bases, with 10 bases between the two germline ends. This CDR3 comprises 13 residues. The data are from a study of shared clonotypes between healthy human individuals. V gene TRBV5-6 combines with J gene TRBJ2-2; D is ambiguous. This TCR derives from a man between 18 and 35 years old in good health. Sequencing was carried out using memory CD4+ T cells sorted from blood. Subset given: CD45RA-negative fraction. CDR3 bases: TGTGCCAGCAGCCACGGGTTGTCCGGGGAGCTGTTTTTT. It specifies CASSHGLSGELFF.